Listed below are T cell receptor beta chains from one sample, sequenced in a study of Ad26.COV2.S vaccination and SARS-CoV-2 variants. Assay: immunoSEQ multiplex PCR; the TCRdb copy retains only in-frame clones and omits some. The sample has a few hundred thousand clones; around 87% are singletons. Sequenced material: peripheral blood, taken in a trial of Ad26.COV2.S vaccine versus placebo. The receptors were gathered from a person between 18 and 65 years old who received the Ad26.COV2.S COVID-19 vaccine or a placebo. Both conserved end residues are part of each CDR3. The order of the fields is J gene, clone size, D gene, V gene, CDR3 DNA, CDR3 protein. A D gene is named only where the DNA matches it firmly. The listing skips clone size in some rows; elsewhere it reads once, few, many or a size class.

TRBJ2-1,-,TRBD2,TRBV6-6,TGTGCCAGCAGCCTCGGGAGGGGGTTGGCCTACAATGAGCAGTTCTTC,CASSLGRGLAYNEQFF
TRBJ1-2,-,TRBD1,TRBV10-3,TGTGCCATCAGTGGACAGGGCGGCGATGGCTACACCTTC,CAISGQGGDGYTF
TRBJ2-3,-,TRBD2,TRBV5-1,TGCGCCAGCAGCTCGACCGGGACTAGCGGGAGTTCGGAGCAGTATTTT,CASSSTGTSGSSEQYF
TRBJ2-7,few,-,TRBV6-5,TGTGCCAGCAGGCCCGGGAGTTCCTACGAGCAGTACTTC,CASRPGSSYEQYF
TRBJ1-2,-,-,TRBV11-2,TGTGCCAGCAGCTCACCTCGGAAGAGCAGCCTCTATGGCTACACCTTC,CASSSPRKSSLYGYTF
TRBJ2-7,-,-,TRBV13,TGTGCCAGCCAAGAACGACAGACTCCCTACGAGCAGTACTTC,CASQERQTPYEQYF
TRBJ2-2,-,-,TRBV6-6,TGTGCCAGCAGTGGATTTGGGGAGCTGTTTTTT,CASSGFGELFF
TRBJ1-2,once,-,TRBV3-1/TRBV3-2,TGTGCCAGCAGCCAAGACCGCGACGCTAACTATGGCTACACCTTC,CASSQDRDANYGYTF
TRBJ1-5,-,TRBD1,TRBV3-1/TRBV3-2,TGTGCCAGCAGCCAAGGGGGACAGGTCAATCAGCCCCAGCATTTT,CASSQGGQVNQPQHF
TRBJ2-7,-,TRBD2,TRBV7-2,TGTGCCAGCAGCCCTTCTAGCGGGGGAGTAGGGGAGCAGTACTTC,CASSPSSGGVGEQYF
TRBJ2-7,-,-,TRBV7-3,TGTGCCAGCAGCTTAGGGGCGGGCTACGAGCAGTACTTC,CASSLGAGYEQYF
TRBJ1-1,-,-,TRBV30,TGTGCCTGGAGTCGAACAGGACAGGCTTTCTTT,CAWSRTGQAFF
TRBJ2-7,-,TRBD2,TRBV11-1,TGTGCCAGCAGCTTACGCGGGGGGTCCTACGAGCAGTACTTC,CASSLRGGSYEQYF
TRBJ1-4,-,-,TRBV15,TGTGCCACCAGCAGTGGGAATGCGGGTCGAACGGGGGAAAAACTGTTTTTT,CATSSGNAGRTGEKLFF
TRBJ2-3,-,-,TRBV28,TGTGCCAGCAGTGGGAAATGGCAGGGAGGCACAGATACGCAGTATTTT,CASSGKWQGGTDTQYF
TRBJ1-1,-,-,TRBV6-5,TGTGCCAGCACCTCGAATCACGAGACTTTCTTT,CASTSNHETFF
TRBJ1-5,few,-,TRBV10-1,TGCGCCAGCAGTGAGTCCCGCGATAATCAGCCCCAGCATTTT,CASSESRDNQPQHF
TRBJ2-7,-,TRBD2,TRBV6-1,TGTGCCAGCAGTGAAGGGACTAGCGGGAGACTCTACGAGCAGTACTTC,CASSEGTSGRLYEQYF